The next 18 T cell receptor beta chains were all read from a single sample in a study of shared T cell receptors in the human thymus. Data came from immunoSEQ multiplex PCR; TCRdb stores just in-frame clones and leaves some out. The repertoire holds about 660,000 clones, with more than 75% as singletons. These data are also associated with another study on human thymus T cells.

The sequenced material came from thymocytes. These receptors were collected from a boy younger than two with a congenital heart defect.

V gene TRBV5-6 combines with J gene TRBJ2-1, with 8 bases aligning to TRBD2. The CDR3 has 16 amino acids. CDR1 is SGHDT, CDR2 YYEEEE, per germline. With 5 bases clipped from V and 7 bases from J, the junction kept 14 bases outside the gene matches. The CDR3 bases are TGTGCCAGCAGAGTGACTAAACGGGGGGGGAATAATGAGCAGTTCTTC. Its protein product is CASRVTKRGGNNEQFF.

The chain couples TRBV5-1 to TRBJ2-1; tentative D call: TRBD1 (5 bases). V was cut by 3 bases and J by 2 bases, with 9 bases left in between. The CDR3 consists of 14 residues. From germline, CDR1 is SGHRS and CDR2 YFSETQ. CDR3 DNA sequence: TGCGCCAGCAGCTGGACACACGCCTACAATGAGCAGTTCTTC. Translating gives CASSWTHAYNEQFF.

CDR3 DNA: TGTGCCTGGAGTTTCGGGGGGGAAAGAGGATACAATGAGCAGTTCTTC. Protein: CAWSFGGERGYNEQFF. The J gene is TRBJ2-1, the V gene TRBV30; 8 nucleotides match TRBD2. V dropped 2 bases and J dropped 4; count of bases not matched to a gene: 10. The germline gives CDR1 GTSNPN, CDR2 SVGIG (reference sequence). The CDR3 runs 16 residues. The whole variable domain, filled in from reference TRBV30 and TRBJ2-1, reads SQTIHQWPATLVQPVGSPLSLECTVEGTSNPNLYWYRQAAGRGLQLLFYSVGIGQISSEVPQNLSASRPQDRQFILSSKKLLLSDSGFYLCAWSFGGERGYNEQFFGPGTRLTVL.

The chain joins TRBV7-3 to TRBJ2-3; 14 positions match TRBD2. The germline V gene has CDR1 SGHTA and CDR2 FQGTGA. This CDR3 contains 21 residues. The ends lost 2 bases at V and 0 bases at J; junction bases unmatched: 13. The CDR3 loop reads CASSLGPPGLAGANSTDTQYF. The CDR3 nucleotides read TGTGCCAGCAGCTTAGGCCCTCCGGGACTAGCGGGGGCCAATAGCACAGATACGCAGTATTTT.

The gene calls are TRBV27 and TRBJ2-1, with a weak D call TRBD2 (5 bases). The germline V gene has CDR1 MNHEY and CDR2 SMNVEV (reference sequence). Trimming stripped 5 bases from V and 6 bases from J, with 20 bases between. The CDR3 extends over 16 amino acids. In DNA, the CDR3 is TGTGCCAGCAGTCACCGGGCAGCCGAACGGGGCAATGAGCAGTTCTTC. Its protein is CASSHRAAERGNEQFF.

The chain joins TRBV25-1 to TRBJ2-3; D unresolved. CDR1 is MGHDK, CDR2 SYGVNS, per germline. The CDR3 consists of 15 residues. The V and J ends lost 4 bases and 0 bases respectively, with 11 bases between them. CDR3 bases: TGTGCCAGCAGTGGTGAGGTTACTAGCACAGATACGCAGTATTTT. Its translation: CASSGEVTSTDTQYF.

The V gene is TRBV6-5, the J gene TRBJ2-7, with D possibly being TRBD1 (5 bases). CDR3 length: 15 amino acids. Germline CDR1 MNHEY, CDR2 SVGAGI. Trimming cost V 2 bases and J 3 bases, with 14 bases left between them. CDR3 DNA sequence: TGTGCCAGCAGTTACAGGGGAAGGGGTAACTACGAGCAGTACTTC. It yields the protein CASSYRGRGNYEQYF.

This sequence joins TRBV5-1 and TRBJ2-7; D is possibly TRBD2 (5 bases). The CDR3 runs 18 residues. Germline CDR1 reads SGHRS; CDR2 reads YFSETQ. V lost 0 bases to trimming and J lost 3 bases, with 22 bases between them. The CDR3 is CASSLVTEGPDIHYEQYF. In nucleotides, the CDR3 is TGCGCCAGCAGCTTGGTTACTGAGGGCCCCGACATTCACTACGAGCAGTACTTC.

J is TRBJ1-5 and V is TRBV28; D perhaps matches TRBD1 (6 bases). Trimming removed 6 bases at V and 4 bases at J, with 13 bases between. Germline V CDR1 and CDR2: MDHEN, SYDVKM. The CDR3 has 14 amino acids. The CDR3 DNA reads TGTGCCAGCAGGACAGGACCATGGAATCAGCCCCAGCATTTT. This sequence encodes CASRTGPWNQPQHF.

The V gene is TRBV10-3, the J gene TRBJ2-6, with TRBD2 matching over 12 bases. V shed 10 bases, J shed 0 bases, and the junction held 13 bases outside the gene matches. The germline gives CDR1 ENHRY, CDR2 SYGVKD. The CDR3 consists of 19 residues. The CDR3: CATSTGTSGLSSGANVLTF. CDR3 nucleotides: TGTGCCACCTCTACCGGGACTAGCGGGTTAAGCTCTGGGGCCAACGTCCTGACTTTC.

The chain uses TRBV28 and TRBJ1-5, with TRBD1 matching over 10 bases. CDR1 and CDR2 (germline): MDHEN, SYDVKM. J lost 4 bases, V lost 4 bases, and 13 bases had no gene match. The CDR3 is 18 residues long. The DNA for the CDR3 is TGTGCCAGCAGTTACCGGGACAGGGGATGGAAATCAAATCAGCCCCAGCATTTT. Residues: CASSYRDRGWKSNQPQHF.

The chain recombines TRBV30 with TRBJ1-6; tentatively, D is TRBD1 (6 bases). This CDR3 is built from 18 residues. V was pared by 0 bases and J by 0 bases, with 15 bases between. Per the germline V gene, CDR1 is GTSNPN and CDR2 is SVGIG (reference sequence). Here the CDR3 reads CAWSVQGSRSSYNSPLHF. CDR3 sequence (DNA): TGTGCCTGGAGTGTACAGGGCAGCCGAAGCTCCTATAATTCACCCCTCCACTTT.

V usage is TRBV6-5 and J usage is TRBJ1-2; D is perhaps TRBD1 (5 bases). Trimming shortened V by 0 bases and J by 4 bases, and 12 bases separated the two germline ends. CDR1 is MNHEY, CDR2 SVGAGI, per germline. The CDR3 runs 15 residues. The chain's CDR3 is CASSYSGGSFYGYTF. The CDR3 bases are TGTGCCAGCAGTTACTCGGGGGGATCCTTCTATGGCTACACCTTC.

The rearrangement links TRBV18 to TRBJ2-1; no clear D. V lost 2 bases to trimming and J lost 4 bases, with 12 bases between them. Germline loops: CDR1 KGHSH, CDR2 LQKENI. This CDR3 has 15 residues. CDR3 residues: CASSPKVIGYNEQFF. DNA for the CDR3: TGTGCCAGCTCACCAAAAGTAATCGGGTACAATGAGCAGTTCTTC.

The chain is built from TRBV6-5 and TRBJ2-3, with 11 nucleotides matching TRBD2. V lost 6 bases to trimming and J lost 5 bases; unmatched junction nucleotides: 7. The CDR3 is 15 amino acids. CDR1 MNHEY and CDR2 SVGAGI come from the germline V gene. Written as DNA, the CDR3 is TGTGCCAGCAGCCTTAGCGGGGGGGCAATAGATACGCAGTATTTT. Amino acid sequence: CASSLSGGAIDTQYF.

The genes are TRBV7-2 and TRBJ2-5; 8 bases match TRBD2. Trimming removed 5 bases from V and 3 bases from J; junction bases left unmatched: 8. Germline CDR1 reads SGHTA; CDR2 reads FQGNSA. This CDR3 has 15 residues. For the CDR3, the DNA is TGTGCCAGCAGCCCCGAGCGGGGGAGGGAAGAGACCCAGTACTTC. Translation: CASSPERGREETQYF.

CDR3 protein: CASSQAGEAGELFF. In DNA, the CDR3 is TGCGCCAGCAGCCAAGCGGGGGAGGCCGGGGAGCTGTTTTTT. The V call is TRBV4-1, the J call TRBJ2-2; weak D call: TRBD2 (6 bases). Trimming pared 1 base from V and 6 bases from J, leaving 9 bases between. Germline V lookup: CDR1 MGHRA, CDR2 YSYEKL. The CDR3 is 14 amino acids.

Concerning this clone itself: One end of the junction fails to match germline, which may point to a read error. J is TRBJ2-5 and V is TRBV2, with TRBD2 matching over 11 bases. CDR3 length: 16 residues. Germline lookup yields CDR1 SNHLY and CDR2 FYNNEI. This CDR3 reads CASREGTSGLQETQYF. In DNA, the CDR3 is TGTGCCAGCAGAGAAGGGACTAGCGGACTTCAAGAGACCCAGTACTTC.